A selection of T cell receptor beta chains follows, all from one sample in a study of T cell responses to AZD1222 COVID-19 vaccine. The protocol was immunoSEQ multiplex PCR, while the TCRdb copy is restricted to in-frame clones and leaves out a portion. This sample has approximately 92,000 clones, with around 90% found just once. The sample here was peripheral blood, taken on day 0 of AZD1222 vaccination. The receptor set was obtained from an adult in good health. The CDR3 runs from the conserved cysteine through the conserved F or W. D genes are given only for firm matches. The listing skips clone size in some rows; elsewhere it reads once, few, many or a size class.

len: 14
abundance: .
d_gene: .
v_gene: TRBV30
j_gene: TRBJ1-6
CDR3nt: TGTGCCTGGAGGGTGACAACCTACAATTCACCCCTCCACTTT
CDR3aa: CAWRVTTYNSPLHF

len: 13
abundance: .
d_gene: .
v_gene: TRBV5-1
j_gene: TRBJ1-1
CDR3nt: TGCGCCAGCAGCATGGGCCCGAACACTGAAGCTTTCTTT
CDR3aa: CASSMGPNTEAFF

len: 15
abundance: .
d_gene: TRBD1
v_gene: TRBV19
j_gene: TRBJ2-7
CDR3nt: TGTGCCAGTAGTATGAGGGCAGGGGGCTCCTACGAGCAGTACTTC
CDR3aa: CASSMRAGGSYEQYF

len: 13
abundance: .
d_gene: .
v_gene: TRBV19
j_gene: TRBJ1-5
CDR3nt: TGTGCCAGTAGTTTCAGAGAAAATCAGCCCCAGCATTTT
CDR3aa: CASSFRENQPQHF

len: 19
abundance: .
d_gene: .
v_gene: TRBV21-1
j_gene: TRBJ1-3
CDR3nt: TGTGCCAGCAGCAAATGTGGGTCGGCCGGGCCCCACTCTGGAAACACCATATATTTT
CDR3aa: CASSKCGSAGPHSGNTIYF

len: 15
abundance: once
d_gene: TRBD2
v_gene: TRBV9
j_gene: TRBJ2-2
CDR3nt: TGTGCCAGCGGGCGGGGGGGCCGGACCACCGGGGAGCTGTTTTTT
CDR3aa: CASGRGGRTTGELFF

len: 16
abundance: .
d_gene: .
v_gene: TRBV7-2
j_gene: TRBJ1-3
CDR3nt: TGTGCCAGCAGCTTGGGCCAGGTCAACTCTGGAAACACCATATATTTT
CDR3aa: CASSLGQVNSGNTIYF

len: 17
abundance: .
d_gene: .
v_gene: TRBV7-9
j_gene: TRBJ1-3
CDR3nt: TGTGCCAGCAGCACCTACAGACAGCGAATATCTGGAAACACCATATATTTT
CDR3aa: CASSTYRQRISGNTIYF

len: 14
abundance: .
d_gene: TRBD2
v_gene: TRBV4-1
j_gene: TRBJ2-1
CDR3nt: TGCGCCAGCAGCCAAACTAGCGGGAGCAATGAGCAGTTCTTC
CDR3aa: CASSQTSGSNEQFF

len: 13
abundance: .
d_gene: .
v_gene: TRBV7-7
j_gene: TRBJ2-5
CDR3nt: TGTGCTAGCAGCCTAAGCGGACAAGAGACCCAGTACTTC
CDR3aa: CASSLSGQETQYF

len: 13
abundance: .
d_gene: TRBD1
v_gene: TRBV5-1
j_gene: TRBJ1-3
CDR3nt: TGCGCCAGCAGAAGGGACAGAGGAAACACCATATATTTT
CDR3aa: CASRRDRGNTIYF

len: 14
abundance: .
d_gene: TRBD1
v_gene: TRBV19
j_gene: TRBJ2-7
CDR3nt: TGTGCCAGTAGTATGACAGGGGGGTCCTACGAGCAGTACTTC
CDR3aa: CASSMTGGSYEQYF

len: 14
abundance: .
d_gene: .
v_gene: TRBV19
j_gene: TRBJ1-5
CDR3nt: TGTGCCAGTAGTATAGGACAGTGGGATCAGCCCCAGCATTTT
CDR3aa: CASSIGQWDQPQHF

len: 14
abundance: few
d_gene: .
v_gene: TRBV2
j_gene: TRBJ1-5
CDR3nt: TGTGCCAGCAGGGCAGGGCTAAGCAATCAGCCCCAGCATTTT
CDR3aa: CASRAGLSNQPQHF

len: 14
abundance: .
d_gene: .
v_gene: TRBV6-5
j_gene: TRBJ1-6
CDR3nt: TGTGCCAGCAGTTACATCGGGGATAATTCACCCCTCCACTTT
CDR3aa: CASSYIGDNSPLHF

len: 16
abundance: .
d_gene: .
v_gene: TRBV27
j_gene: TRBJ1-5
CDR3nt: TGTGCCAGCACGCCCCAGGGGAGTGTTAGCAATCAGCCCCAGCATTTT
CDR3aa: CASTPQGSVSNQPQHF

len: 14
abundance: .
d_gene: .
v_gene: TRBV30
j_gene: TRBJ2-7
CDR3nt: TGTGCCTGGAGTGTGAGGGTAGTAGCTTCCGAGCAGTACTTC
CDR3aa: CAWSVRVVASEQYF

len: 15
abundance: .
d_gene: .
v_gene: TRBV6-2/TRBV6-3
j_gene: TRBJ2-7
CDR3nt: TGTGCCAGCAGTCCACGACAGGGACTCTCCAACGAGCAGTACTTC
CDR3aa: CASSPRQGLSNEQYF

len: 14
abundance: .
d_gene: TRBD1
v_gene: TRBV19
j_gene: TRBJ2-2
CDR3nt: TGTGCCAGTAAGGGACAGAGGTGGACCGGGGAGCTGTTTTTT
CDR3aa: CASKGQRWTGELFF

len: 14
abundance: once
d_gene: .
v_gene: TRBV7-2
j_gene: TRBJ2-7
CDR3nt: TGTGCCAGCACCCCCGGACCGGGGGCCTACGAGCAGTACTTC
CDR3aa: CASTPGPGAYEQYF

len: 14
abundance: .
d_gene: .
v_gene: TRBV7-9
j_gene: TRBJ2-3
CDR3nt: TGTGCCAGCAGCCCTTTGGGCCGCACAGATACGCAGTATTTT
CDR3aa: CASSPLGRTDTQYF

len: 15
abundance: .
d_gene: .
v_gene: TRBV5-1
j_gene: TRBJ1-3
CDR3nt: TGCGCCAGCAGCTTGACCGGTCCTGGCGGAAACACCATATATTTT
CDR3aa: CASSLTGPGGNTIYF

len: 12
abundance: .
d_gene: .
v_gene: TRBV27
j_gene: TRBJ1-5
CDR3nt: TGTGCCAGCAGTTTCAGGAATCAGCCCCAGCATTTT
CDR3aa: CASSFRNQPQHF

len: 14
abundance: .
d_gene: TRBD1
v_gene: TRBV5-1
j_gene: TRBJ1-1
CDR3nt: TGCGCCAGCAGCTTGGGGACAGGGAACACTGAAGCTTTCTTT
CDR3aa: CASSLGTGNTEAFF

len: 12
abundance: medium-sized
d_gene: .
v_gene: TRBV6-5
j_gene: TRBJ1-2
CDR3nt: TGTGCCAGCAGAGGGTGGGACTATGGCTACACCTTC
CDR3aa: CASRGWDYGYTF

len: 15
abundance: .
d_gene: TRBD1
v_gene: TRBV3-1/TRBV3-2
j_gene: TRBJ2-7
CDR3nt: TGTGCCAGCAGCCACCGGGACAGGCGCTCCTACGAGCAGTACTTC
CDR3aa: CASSHRDRRSYEQYF

len: 14
abundance: .
d_gene: .
v_gene: TRBV2
j_gene: TRBJ2-7
CDR3nt: TGTGCCAGCAGTGACGCACAGTATCCCTACGAGCAGTACTTC
CDR3aa: CASSDAQYPYEQYF

len: 14
abundance: .
d_gene: .
v_gene: TRBV6-5
j_gene: TRBJ2-3
CDR3nt: TGTGCCAGCAGTTACGACAGAAGCACAGATACGCAGTATTTT
CDR3aa: CASSYDRSTDTQYF

len: 14
abundance: once
d_gene: TRBD1
v_gene: TRBV2
j_gene: TRBJ1-4
CDR3nt: TGTGCCAGCAGTGAACAGGGGGTAGGAGAAAAACTGTTTTTT
CDR3aa: CASSEQGVGEKLFF

len: 14
abundance: .
d_gene: .
v_gene: TRBV10-1
j_gene: TRBJ2-7
CDR3nt: TGCGCCAGCAGTGAGTCGACTTATTCCTACGAGCAGTACTTC
CDR3aa: CASSESTYSYEQYF

len: 15
abundance: once
d_gene: TRBD1
v_gene: TRBV10-3
j_gene: TRBJ2-2
CDR3nt: TGTGCCACCGAGGGGGATACAGGGGTCACCGGGGAGCTGTTTTTT
CDR3aa: CATEGDTGVTGELFF

len: 13
abundance: .
d_gene: TRBD1
v_gene: TRBV29-1
j_gene: TRBJ1-2
CDR3nt: TGCAGCGTCCCGGGACAGGGGTTCAGGGGCTACACCTTC
CDR3aa: CSVPGQGFRGYTF

len: 15
abundance: .
d_gene: .
v_gene: TRBV5-1
j_gene: TRBJ1-1
CDR3nt: TGCGCCAGCAGCTTTCTACCGGGGCATGATACTGAAGCTTTCTTT
CDR3aa: CASSFLPGHDTEAFF

len: 13
abundance: .
d_gene: .
v_gene: TRBV9
j_gene: TRBJ1-5
CDR3nt: TGTGCCAGCAGCGTAGGCCATAATCAGCCCCAGCATTTT
CDR3aa: CASSVGHNQPQHF

len: 13
abundance: .
d_gene: TRBD1
v_gene: TRBV2
j_gene: TRBJ1-5
CDR3nt: TGTGCCAGCAGTGACAGGGGGCATCAGCCCCAGCATTTT
CDR3aa: CASSDRGHQPQHF

len: 17
abundance: .
d_gene: TRBD1
v_gene: TRBV5-4
j_gene: TRBJ1-4
CDR3nt: TGTGCCAGCAGCTTGGGTACAGGGGGTGGGACTAATGAAAAACTGTTTTTT
CDR3aa: CASSLGTGGGTNEKLFF

len: 15
abundance: once
d_gene: TRBD2
v_gene: TRBV19
j_gene: TRBJ2-5
CDR3nt: TGTGCCAGTAGTCCTCCGGGACTAGCAGGGGAGACCCAGTACTTC
CDR3aa: CASSPPGLAGETQYF

len: 13
abundance: .
d_gene: .
v_gene: TRBV19
j_gene: TRBJ1-1
CDR3nt: TGTGCCACCAATTGGGCACGAGGCACTGAAGCTTTCTTT
CDR3aa: CATNWARGTEAFF

len: 12
abundance: few
d_gene: .
v_gene: TRBV3-1/TRBV3-2
j_gene: TRBJ1-5
CDR3nt: TGTGCCAGCAGCCAAGGGGCGCAGCCCCAGCATTTT
CDR3aa: CASSQGAQPQHF

len: 14
abundance: .
d_gene: .
v_gene: TRBV6-5
j_gene: TRBJ2-2
CDR3nt: TGTGCCAGCGTTCCCGGGGTCAACACCGGGGAGCTGTTTTTT
CDR3aa: CASVPGVNTGELFF

len: 15
abundance: .
d_gene: .
v_gene: TRBV7-2
j_gene: TRBJ2-5
CDR3nt: TGTGCCAGCCGCAAAATTCGGGGGGCCGGGGAGACCCAGTACTTC
CDR3aa: CASRKIRGAGETQYF

len: 14
abundance: .
d_gene: TRBD1
v_gene: TRBV11-2
j_gene: TRBJ1-1
CDR3nt: TGTGCCAGCAGCTTACGACAGGGCTTCACTGAAGCTTTCTTT
CDR3aa: CASSLRQGFTEAFF

len: 12
abundance: once
d_gene: .
v_gene: TRBV4-3
j_gene: TRBJ1-1
CDR3nt: TGCGCCAGCAGCCAAGGGACGGGGTTAGCTTTCTTT
CDR3aa: CASSQGTGLAFF

len: 15
abundance: .
d_gene: TRBD1
v_gene: TRBV7-9
j_gene: TRBJ1-6
CDR3nt: TGTGCCAGCAGCTTGGGGGGACAGGGTGGTTCACCCCTCCACTTT
CDR3aa: CASSLGGQGGSPLHF

len: 16
abundance: .
d_gene: .
v_gene: TRBV6-5
j_gene: TRBJ2-5
CDR3nt: TGTGCCAGCAGTTACTGGAATGACCCCGGCAGAGAGACCCAGTACTTC
CDR3aa: CASSYWNDPGRETQYF

len: 14
abundance: .
d_gene: .
v_gene: TRBV29-1
j_gene: TRBJ1-3
CDR3nt: TGCAGCGTTGAAGGGGGTAACTCTGGAAACACCATATATTTT
CDR3aa: CSVEGGNSGNTIYF

len: 14
abundance: .
d_gene: .
v_gene: TRBV6-2/TRBV6-3
j_gene: TRBJ1-6
CDR3nt: TGTGCCAGCAGTTCTAGCTTTGAACATTCACCCCTCCACTTT
CDR3aa: CASSSSFEHSPLHF